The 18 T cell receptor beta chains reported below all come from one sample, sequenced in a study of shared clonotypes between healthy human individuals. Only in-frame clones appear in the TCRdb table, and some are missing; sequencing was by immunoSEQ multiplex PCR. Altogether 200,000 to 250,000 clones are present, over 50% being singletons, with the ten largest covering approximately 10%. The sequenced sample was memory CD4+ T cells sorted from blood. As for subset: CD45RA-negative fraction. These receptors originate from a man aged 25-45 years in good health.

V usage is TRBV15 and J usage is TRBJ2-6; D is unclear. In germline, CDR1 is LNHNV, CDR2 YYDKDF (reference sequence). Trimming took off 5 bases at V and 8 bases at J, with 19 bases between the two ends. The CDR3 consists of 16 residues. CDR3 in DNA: TGTGCCACCAGCGGACGGCCGCAAGGAGCGTCCAACGTCCTGACTTTC. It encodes CATSGRPQGASNVLTF. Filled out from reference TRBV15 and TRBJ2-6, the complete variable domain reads DAMVIQNPRYQVTQFGKPVTLSCSQTLNHNVMYWYQQKSSQAPKLLFHYYDKDFNNEADTPDNFQSRRPNTSFCFLDIRSPGLGDTAMYLCATSGRPQGASNVLTFGAGSRLTVL.

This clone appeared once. The CDR3 DNA sequence: TGTGCCAGTAGTATCGGACGGGAGTACGAGCAGTACTTC. Encoded protein: CASSIGREYEQYF. The chain links TRBV19 to TRBJ2-7; possible D gene TRBD2, 6 bases. Deletions cut 3 bases from V and 4 bases from J, with 10 bases between. Germline CDR1 and CDR2: LNHDA and SQIVND (reference sequence). This CDR3 is 13 amino acids long.

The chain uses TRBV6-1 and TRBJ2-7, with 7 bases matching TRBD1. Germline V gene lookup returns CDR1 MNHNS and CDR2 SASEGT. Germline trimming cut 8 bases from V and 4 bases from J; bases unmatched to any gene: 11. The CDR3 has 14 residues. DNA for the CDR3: TGTGCCAGCCATTCCCGGGACAGAAATTACGAGCAGTACTTC. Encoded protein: CASHSRDRNYEQYF.

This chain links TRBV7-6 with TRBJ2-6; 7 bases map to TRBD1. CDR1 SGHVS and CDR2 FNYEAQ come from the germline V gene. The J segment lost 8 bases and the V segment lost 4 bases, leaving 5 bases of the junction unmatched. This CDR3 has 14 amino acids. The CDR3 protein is CASSSPTGPNVLTF. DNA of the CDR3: TGTGCCAGCAGCTCTCCGACAGGGCCCAACGTCCTGACTTTC.

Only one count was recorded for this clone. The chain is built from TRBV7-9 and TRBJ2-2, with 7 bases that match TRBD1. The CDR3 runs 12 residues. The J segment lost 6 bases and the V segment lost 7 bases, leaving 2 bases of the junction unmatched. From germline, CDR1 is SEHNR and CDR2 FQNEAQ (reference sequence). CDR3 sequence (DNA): TGTGCCAGCAATAGGGGGCCCGGGGAGCTGTTTTTT. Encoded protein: CASNRGPGELFF.

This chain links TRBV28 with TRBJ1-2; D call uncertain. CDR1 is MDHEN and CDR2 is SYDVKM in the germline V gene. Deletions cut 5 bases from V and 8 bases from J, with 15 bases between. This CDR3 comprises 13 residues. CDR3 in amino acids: CASSTLDPWGYTF. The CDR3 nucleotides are TGTGCCAGCAGTACCTTGGACCCCTGGGGCTACACCTTC.

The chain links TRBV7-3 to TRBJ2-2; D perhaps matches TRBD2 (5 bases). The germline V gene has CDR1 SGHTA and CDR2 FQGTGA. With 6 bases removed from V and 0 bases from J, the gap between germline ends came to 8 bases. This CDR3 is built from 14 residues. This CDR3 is CASSLASNTGELFF. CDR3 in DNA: TGTGCCAGCAGTCTAGCATCGAACACCGGGGAGCTGTTTTTT.

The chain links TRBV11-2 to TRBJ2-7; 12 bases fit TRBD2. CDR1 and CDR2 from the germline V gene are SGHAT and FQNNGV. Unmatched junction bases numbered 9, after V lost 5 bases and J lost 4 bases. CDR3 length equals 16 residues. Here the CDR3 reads CASSHGTSGLAYEQYF. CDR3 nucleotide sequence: TGTGCCAGCAGCCATGGGACTAGCGGGCTTGCTTACGAGCAGTACTTC. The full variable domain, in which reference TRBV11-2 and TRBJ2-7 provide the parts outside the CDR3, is EAGVAQSPRYKIIEKRQSVAFWCNPISGHATLYWYQQILGQGPKLLIQFQNNGVVDDSQLPKDRFSAERLKGVDSTLKIQPAKLEDSAVYLCASSHGTSGLAYEQYFGPGTRLTVT.

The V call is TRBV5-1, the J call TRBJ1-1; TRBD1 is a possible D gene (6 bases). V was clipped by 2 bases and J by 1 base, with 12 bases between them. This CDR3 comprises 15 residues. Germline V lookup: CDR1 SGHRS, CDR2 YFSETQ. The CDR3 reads CASSFGGARNTEAFF. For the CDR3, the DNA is TGCGCCAGCAGCTTTGGGGGGGCTAGGAACACTGAAGCTTTCTTT.

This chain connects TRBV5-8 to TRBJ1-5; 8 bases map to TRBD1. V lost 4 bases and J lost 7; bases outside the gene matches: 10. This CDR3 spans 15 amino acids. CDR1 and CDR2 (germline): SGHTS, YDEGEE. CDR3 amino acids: CASSSGQGGGQPQHF. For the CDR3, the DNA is TGTGCCAGCAGCAGTGGACAGGGAGGAGGGCAGCCCCAGCATTTT.

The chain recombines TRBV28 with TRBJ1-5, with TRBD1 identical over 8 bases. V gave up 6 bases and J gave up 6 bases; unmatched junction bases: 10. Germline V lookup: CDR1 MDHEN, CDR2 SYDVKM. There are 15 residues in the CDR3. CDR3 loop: CASSPPQGAGQPQHF. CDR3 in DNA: TGTGCCAGCAGCCCCCCGCAGGGGGCTGGTCAGCCCCAGCATTTT.

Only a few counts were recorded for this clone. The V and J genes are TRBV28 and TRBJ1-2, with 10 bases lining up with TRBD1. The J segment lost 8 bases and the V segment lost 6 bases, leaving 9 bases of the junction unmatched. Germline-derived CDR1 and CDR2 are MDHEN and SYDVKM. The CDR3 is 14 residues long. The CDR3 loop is CASRSPGTGEGYTF. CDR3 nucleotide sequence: TGTGCCAGCAGAAGTCCCGGGACAGGGGAAGGCTACACCTTC.

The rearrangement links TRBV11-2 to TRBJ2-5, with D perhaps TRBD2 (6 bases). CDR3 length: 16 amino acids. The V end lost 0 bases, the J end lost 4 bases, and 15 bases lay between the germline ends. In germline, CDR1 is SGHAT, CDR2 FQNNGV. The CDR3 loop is CASSLDAGPGGETQYF. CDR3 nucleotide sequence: TGTGCCAGCAGCTTAGATGCCGGCCCCGGGGGAGAGACCCAGTACTTC.

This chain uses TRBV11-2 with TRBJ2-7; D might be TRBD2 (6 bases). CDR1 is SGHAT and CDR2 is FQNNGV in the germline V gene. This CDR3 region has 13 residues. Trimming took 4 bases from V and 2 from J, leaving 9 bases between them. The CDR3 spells CASSSGGAYEQYF. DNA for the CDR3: TGTGCCAGCAGCTCCGGCGGGGCCTACGAGCAGTACTTC.

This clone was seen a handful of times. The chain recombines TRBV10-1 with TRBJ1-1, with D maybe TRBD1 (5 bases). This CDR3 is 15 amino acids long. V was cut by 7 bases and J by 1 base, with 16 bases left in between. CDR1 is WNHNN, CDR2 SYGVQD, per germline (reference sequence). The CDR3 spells CASNGAPEGNTEAFF. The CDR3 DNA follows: TGCGCCAGCAATGGGGCGCCGGAGGGGAACACTGAAGCTTTCTTT.

CDR3: CASTLGGNTEAFF. CDR3 in DNA: TGTGCCAGCACTCTCGGGGGAAACACTGAAGCTTTCTTT. The V call is TRBV2, the J call TRBJ1-1, with a weak D call TRBD1 (5 bases). CDR1 and CDR2 (germline): SNHLY, FYNNEI. V was cut by 7 bases and J by 2 bases, with 11 bases left in between. The CDR3 spans 13 residues.

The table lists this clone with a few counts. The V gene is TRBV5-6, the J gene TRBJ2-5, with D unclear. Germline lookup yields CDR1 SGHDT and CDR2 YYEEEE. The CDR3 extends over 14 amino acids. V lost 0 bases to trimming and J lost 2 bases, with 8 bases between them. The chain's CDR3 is CASSLGPTQETQYF. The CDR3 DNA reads TGTGCCAGCAGCTTGGGCCCGACACAAGAGACCCAGTACTTC.

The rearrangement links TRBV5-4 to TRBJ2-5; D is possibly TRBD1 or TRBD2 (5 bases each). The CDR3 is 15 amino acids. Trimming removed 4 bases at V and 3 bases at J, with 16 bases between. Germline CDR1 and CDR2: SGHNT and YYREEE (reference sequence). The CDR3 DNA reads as TGTGCCAGCAGCCCTGGGGGAAGTGTGAAAGAGACCCAGTACTTC. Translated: CASSPGGSVKETQYF.